The clone carrying this TCR beta chain was detected only a few times. One entry per CDR3 protein, called by TCRdb with MiXCR from the 5' RACE reads. The sample holds about 80,000 distinct CDR3 sequences; under 25% are singletons and the top ten take about 6.8%. This specimen belongs to a study of spatial heterogeneity in lung cancer. Study information: Every unique TCR and UMI combination, on average, appeared more than ten times in raw reads.

The V and J ends lost 4 bases and 8 bases respectively, with 15 bases between them. The CDR3 is 13 residues long. Germline V gene lookup returns CDR1 SGDLS and CDR2 YYNGEE. Indicated time point: sample taken at primary tumor resection. Whole RNA obtained from tumor, nontumor lung or frozen PBMC underwent sequencing without sorting. The rearrangement joins TRBV9 to TRBJ1-1, with D possibly matching TRBD1 (5 bases). This receptor was obtained from a male donor with early-stage non-small cell lung cancer. Specimen: PBMCs, collected at surgery. CDR3 coding DNA: TGTGCCAGCAGCCCGGGACCCCGGGTCGAAGCTTTCTTT. Translating it yields CASSPGPRVEAFF.